This T cell receptor (beta chain) was recovered during a study of cytomegalovirus exposure and HLA in healthy donors. Overall study findings and caveats: A later analysis found common viral pathogens apparently linked to several of the most significant clusters. Accurate HLA-A and HLA-B prediction from TCR beta sequences was reported for most subjects.

This CDR3 comprises 16 residues. V lost 1 base to trimming and J lost 3 bases, with 16 bases between them. Germline lookup yields CDR1 LGHNA and CDR2 YNFKEQ. The PCR was carried out with 60 Vbeta primers and 13 Jbeta primers. Data came from immunoSEQ multiplex PCR; TCRdb stores just in-frame clones and leaves some out. The table lists about 150,000 clones, just under 80% of them singletons. This clone occurred once. Its antigen is unidentified. Sequenced: PBMCs. The source of this sequence is a woman in her forties or fifties in good health and CMV-seropositive. V is TRBV4-2 and J is TRBJ2-7; weak D call: TRBD1 (6 bases). In DNA, the CDR3 is TGTGCCAGCAGCCAAGGAGAGAAAACAGGGAGCTACGAGCAGTACTTC. It translates to CASSQGEKTGSYEQYF.